This T cell receptor (beta chain) derives from a study of radiation and T cells in renal cell carcinoma. The CDR3 runs 12 residues. Trimming took 4 bases from V and 2 from J, leaving 7 bases between them. In germline, CDR1 is SGHDT, CDR2 YYEEEE. Libraries were prepared by immunoSEQ multiplex PCR; TCRdb keeps only in-frame clonotypes and omits some of them. The data hold about 120,000 clones, with roughly four fifths observed a single time. As for time point: blood 2 weeks post-SBRT. Treatment meaning: 15 Gy SBRT to primary tumor, nephrectomy 4 weeks later. Radiation-treated patients gave blood at baseline, week 2 and week 4.

The sample was blood, taken from a patient whose treatment included radiotherapy and nephrectomy. This TCR was sampled from a man aged 45-65 years with renal cell carcinoma. V gene TRBV5-6 combines with J gene TRBJ2-7, with D possibly TRBD2 on 6 matching bases. CDR3 DNA sequence: TGTGCCAGCAGCGGGGGGACCTACGAGCAGTACTTC. Translated, it gives CASSGGTYEQYF.